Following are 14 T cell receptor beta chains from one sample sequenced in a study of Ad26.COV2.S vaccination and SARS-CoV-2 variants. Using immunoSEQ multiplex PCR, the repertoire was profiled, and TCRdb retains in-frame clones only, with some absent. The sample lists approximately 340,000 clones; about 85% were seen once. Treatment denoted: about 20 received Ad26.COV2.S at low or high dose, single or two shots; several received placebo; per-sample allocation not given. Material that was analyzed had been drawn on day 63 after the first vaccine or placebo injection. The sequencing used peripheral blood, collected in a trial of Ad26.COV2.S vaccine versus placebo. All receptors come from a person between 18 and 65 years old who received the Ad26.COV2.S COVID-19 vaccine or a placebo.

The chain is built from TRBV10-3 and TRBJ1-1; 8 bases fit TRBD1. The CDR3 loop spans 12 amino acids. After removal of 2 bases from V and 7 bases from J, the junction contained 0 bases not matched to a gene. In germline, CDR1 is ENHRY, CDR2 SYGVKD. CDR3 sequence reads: CAISEDRGEAFF. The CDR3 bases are TGTGCCATCAGTGAGGACAGGGGTGAAGCTTTCTTT.

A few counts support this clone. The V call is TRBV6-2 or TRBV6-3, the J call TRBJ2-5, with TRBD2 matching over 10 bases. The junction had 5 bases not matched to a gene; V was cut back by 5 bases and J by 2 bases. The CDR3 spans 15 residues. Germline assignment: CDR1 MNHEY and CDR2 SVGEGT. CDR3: CASSLSSGRQETQYF. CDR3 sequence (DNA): TGTGCCAGCAGTCTATCTAGCGGGAGACAAGAGACCCAGTACTTC.

The CDR3 loop is CASSLSGRAPGDTQYF. The DNA for the CDR3 is TGTGCCAGCAGTTTAAGCGGGAGGGCCCCAGGGGATACGCAGTATTTT. This chain uses TRBV28 with TRBJ2-3; TRBD2 matches 10 bases. Losses at the gene ends were 2 bases for V and 6 bases for J; bases not matched to a gene: 8. The CDR3 runs 16 residues. Per germline, CDR1 MDHEN and CDR2 SYDVKM.

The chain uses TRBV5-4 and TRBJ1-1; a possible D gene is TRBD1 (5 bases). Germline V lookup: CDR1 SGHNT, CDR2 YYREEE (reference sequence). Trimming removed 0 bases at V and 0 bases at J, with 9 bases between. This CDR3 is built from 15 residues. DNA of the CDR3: TGTGCCAGCAGCTTGGGGGGACCGATGAACACTGAAGCTTTCTTT. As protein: CASSLGGPMNTEAFF.

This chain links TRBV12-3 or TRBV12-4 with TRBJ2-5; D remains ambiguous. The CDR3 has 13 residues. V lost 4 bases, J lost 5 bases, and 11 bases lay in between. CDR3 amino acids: CASSWWGGETQYF. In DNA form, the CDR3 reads TGTGCCAGCAGTTGGTGGGGTGGGGAGACCCAGTACTTC.

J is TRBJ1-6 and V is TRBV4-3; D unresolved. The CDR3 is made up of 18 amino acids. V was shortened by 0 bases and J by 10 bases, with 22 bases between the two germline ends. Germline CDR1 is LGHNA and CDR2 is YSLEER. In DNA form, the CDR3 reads TGCGCCAGCAGCCAAGATTTGGGAAGCAGCCCTCTTCTATCACCCCTCCACTTT. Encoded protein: CASSQDLGSSPLLSPLHF.

Written as DNA, the CDR3 is TGCGCCAGCAGCGGTGCTGGGACCCAGTACTTC. Amino acids: CASSGAGTQYF. V gene TRBV5-1 combines with J gene TRBJ2-5; no clear D. The V gene's germline CDR1 is SGHRS and CDR2 YFSETQ. CDR3 length: 11 amino acids. The V end was cut by 4 bases, the J end by 7 bases, with 8 bases between.

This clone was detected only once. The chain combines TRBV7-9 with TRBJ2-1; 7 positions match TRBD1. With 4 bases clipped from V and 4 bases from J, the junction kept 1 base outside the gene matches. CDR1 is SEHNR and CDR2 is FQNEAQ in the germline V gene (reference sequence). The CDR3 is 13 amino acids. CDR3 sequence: CASSSGGYNEQFF. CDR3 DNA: TGTGCCAGCAGCTCAGGGGGTTACAATGAGCAGTTCTTC.

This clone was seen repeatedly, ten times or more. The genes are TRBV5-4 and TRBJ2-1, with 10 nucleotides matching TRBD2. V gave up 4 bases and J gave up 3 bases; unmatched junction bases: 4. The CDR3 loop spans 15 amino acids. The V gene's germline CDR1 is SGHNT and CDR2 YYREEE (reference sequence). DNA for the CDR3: TGTGCCAGCAGCGAAGGACTAGCGGACTACAATGAGCAGTTCTTC. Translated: CASSEGLADYNEQFF. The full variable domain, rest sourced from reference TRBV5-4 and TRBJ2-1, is ETGVTQSPTHLIKTRGQQVTLRCSSQSGHNTVSWYQQALGQGPQFIFQYYREEENGRGNFPPRFSGLQFPNYSSELNVNALELDDSALYLCASSEGLADYNEQFFGPGTRLTVL.

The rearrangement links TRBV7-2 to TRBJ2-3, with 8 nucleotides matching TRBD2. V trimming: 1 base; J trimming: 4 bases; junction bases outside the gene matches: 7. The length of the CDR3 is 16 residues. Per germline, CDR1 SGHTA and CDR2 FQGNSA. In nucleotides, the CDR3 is TGTGCCAGCAGCTTAGTCGGTAGCGGGGTCCCAGATACGCAGTATTTT. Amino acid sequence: CASSLVGSGVPDTQYF.

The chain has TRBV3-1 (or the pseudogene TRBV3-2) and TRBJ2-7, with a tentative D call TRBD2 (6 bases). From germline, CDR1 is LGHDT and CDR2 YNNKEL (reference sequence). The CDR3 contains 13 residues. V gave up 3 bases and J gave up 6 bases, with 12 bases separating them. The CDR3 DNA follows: TGTGCCAGCAGCCACGGGGGACTCCTCGAGCAGTACTTC. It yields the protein CASSHGGLLEQYF.

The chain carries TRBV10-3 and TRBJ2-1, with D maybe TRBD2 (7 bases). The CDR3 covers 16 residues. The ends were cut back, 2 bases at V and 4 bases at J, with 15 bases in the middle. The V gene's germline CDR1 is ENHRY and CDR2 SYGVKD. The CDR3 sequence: CAISEVGASGYNEQFF. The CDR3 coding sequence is TGTGCCATCAGTGAGGTGGGGGCTAGCGGATACAATGAGCAGTTCTTC.

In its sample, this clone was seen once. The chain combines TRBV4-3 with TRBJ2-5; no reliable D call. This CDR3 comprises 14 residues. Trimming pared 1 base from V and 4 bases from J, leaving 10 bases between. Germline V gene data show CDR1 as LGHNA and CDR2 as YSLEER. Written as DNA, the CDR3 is TGCGCCAGCAGCCAAGTTCCCTTTGGAGAGACCCAGTACTTC. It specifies CASSQVPFGETQYF.

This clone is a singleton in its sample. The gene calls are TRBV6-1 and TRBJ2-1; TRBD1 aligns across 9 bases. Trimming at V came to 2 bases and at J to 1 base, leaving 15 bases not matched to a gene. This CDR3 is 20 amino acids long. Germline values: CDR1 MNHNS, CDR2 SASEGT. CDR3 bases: TGTGCCAGCAGTGAATGGCGAGGGACAGGGTGGTCTAGGTCCTACAATGAGCAGTTCTTC. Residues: CASSEWRGTGWSRSYNEQFF.